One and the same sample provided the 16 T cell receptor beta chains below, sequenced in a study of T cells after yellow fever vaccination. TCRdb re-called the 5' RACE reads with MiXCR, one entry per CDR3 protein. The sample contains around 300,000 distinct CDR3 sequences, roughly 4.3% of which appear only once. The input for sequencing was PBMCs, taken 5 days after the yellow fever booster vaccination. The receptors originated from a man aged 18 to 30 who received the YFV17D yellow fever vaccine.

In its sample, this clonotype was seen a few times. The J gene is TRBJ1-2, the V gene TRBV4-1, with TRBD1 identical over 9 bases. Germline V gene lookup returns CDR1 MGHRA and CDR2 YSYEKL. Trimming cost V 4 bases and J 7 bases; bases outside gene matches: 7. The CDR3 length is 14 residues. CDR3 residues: CASSLGTGNSGYTF. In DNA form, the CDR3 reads TGCGCCAGCAGCCTTGGGACAGGGAATAGTGGCTACACCTTC.

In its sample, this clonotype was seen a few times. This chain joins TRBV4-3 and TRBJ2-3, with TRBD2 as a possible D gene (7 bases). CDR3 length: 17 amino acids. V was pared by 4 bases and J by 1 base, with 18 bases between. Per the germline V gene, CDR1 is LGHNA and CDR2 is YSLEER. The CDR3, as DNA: TGCGCCAGCAGCCGGGCCGGGGGGCGGGTTGGCACAGATACGCAGTATTTT. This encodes CASSRAGGRVGTDTQYF.

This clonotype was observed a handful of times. This CDR3 is CASSYIQVQETQYF. The CDR3 region has the DNA TGTGCCAGCAGCTATATCCAGGTTCAAGAGACCCAGTACTTC. The chain joins TRBV7-9 to TRBJ2-5; unclear D gene. This CDR3 is built from 14 residues. V was clipped by 4 bases and J by 2 bases, with 11 bases between them. Germline V gene lookup returns CDR1 SEHNR and CDR2 FQNEAQ (reference sequence).

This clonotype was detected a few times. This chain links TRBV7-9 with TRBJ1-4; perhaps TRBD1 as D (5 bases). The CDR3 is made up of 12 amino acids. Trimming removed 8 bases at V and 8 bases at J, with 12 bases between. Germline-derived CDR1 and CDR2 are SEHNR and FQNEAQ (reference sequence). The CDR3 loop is CASHQGEEKLFF. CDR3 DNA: TGTGCCAGCCACCAGGGCGAGGAAAAACTGTTTTTT.

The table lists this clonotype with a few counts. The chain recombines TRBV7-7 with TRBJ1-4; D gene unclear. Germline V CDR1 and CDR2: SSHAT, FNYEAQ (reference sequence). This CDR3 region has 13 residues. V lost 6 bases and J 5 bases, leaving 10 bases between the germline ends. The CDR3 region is CASSRRENEKLFF. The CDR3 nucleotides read TGTGCCAGCAGTCGCCGAGAGAATGAAAAACTGTTTTTT.

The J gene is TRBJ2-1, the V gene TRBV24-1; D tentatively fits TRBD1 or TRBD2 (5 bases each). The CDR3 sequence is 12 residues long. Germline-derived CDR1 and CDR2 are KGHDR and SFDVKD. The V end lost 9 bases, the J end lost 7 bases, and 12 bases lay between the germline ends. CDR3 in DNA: TGTGCCACCTCCGGGGCTTGGAATGAGCAGTTCTTC. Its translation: CATSGAWNEQFF.

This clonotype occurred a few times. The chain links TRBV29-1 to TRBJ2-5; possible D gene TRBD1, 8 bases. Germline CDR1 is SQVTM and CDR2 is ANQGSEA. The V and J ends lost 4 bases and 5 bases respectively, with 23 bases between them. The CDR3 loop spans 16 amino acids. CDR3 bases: TGCAGCGTTGGGTTGCGGGAGCAGGGGGCGCGGGAGACCCAGTACTTC. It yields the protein CSVGLREQGARETQYF.

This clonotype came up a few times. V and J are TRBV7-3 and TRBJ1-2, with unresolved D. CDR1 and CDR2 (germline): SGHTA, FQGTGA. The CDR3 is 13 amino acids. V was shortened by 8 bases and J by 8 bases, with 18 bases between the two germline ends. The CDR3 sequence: CASGAPDGSGYTF. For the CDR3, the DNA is TGTGCCAGCGGTGCCCCGGACGGTTCCGGCTACACCTTC.

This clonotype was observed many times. CDR3 coding DNA: TGTGCCAGCAGTACAGACAGGGGCAATCAGCCCCAGCATTTT. It yields the protein CASSTDRGNQPQHF. The V gene is TRBV6-2 or TRBV6-3, the J gene TRBJ1-5; TRBD1 aligns across 7 bases. V trimming: 5 bases; J trimming: 2 bases; junction bases outside the gene matches: 3. From germline, CDR1 is MNHEY and CDR2 SVGEGT. This CDR3 is built from 14 residues.

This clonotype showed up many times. This CDR3 reads CASSQDVGQETQYF. CDR3 DNA: TGCGCCAGCAGCCAAGATGTGGGGCAAGAGACCCAGTACTTC. J is TRBJ2-5 and V is TRBV4-3, with D unresolved. V was pared by 0 bases and J by 2 bases, with 7 bases between. The CDR3 is made up of 14 amino acids. Germline V gene lookup returns CDR1 LGHNA and CDR2 YSLEER.

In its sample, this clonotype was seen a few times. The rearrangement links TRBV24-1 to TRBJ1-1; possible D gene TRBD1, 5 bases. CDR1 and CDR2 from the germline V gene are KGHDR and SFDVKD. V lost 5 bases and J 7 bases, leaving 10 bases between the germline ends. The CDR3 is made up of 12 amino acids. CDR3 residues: CATSGGRGEAFF. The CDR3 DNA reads TGTGCCACCAGTGGGGGAAGGGGTGAAGCTTTCTTT.

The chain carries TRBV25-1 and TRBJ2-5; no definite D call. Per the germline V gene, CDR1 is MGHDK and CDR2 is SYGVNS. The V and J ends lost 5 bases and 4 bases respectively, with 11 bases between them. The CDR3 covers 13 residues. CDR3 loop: CASSTWVAETQYF. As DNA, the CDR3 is TGTGCCAGCAGTACCTGGGTGGCAGAGACCCAGTACTTC.

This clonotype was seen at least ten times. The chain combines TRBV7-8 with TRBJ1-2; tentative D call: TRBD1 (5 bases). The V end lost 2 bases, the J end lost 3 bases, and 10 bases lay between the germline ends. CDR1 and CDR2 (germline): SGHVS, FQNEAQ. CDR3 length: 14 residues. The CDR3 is CASSLQGLYYGYTF. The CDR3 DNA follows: TGTGCCAGCAGCTTACAGGGACTCTACTATGGCTACACCTTC.

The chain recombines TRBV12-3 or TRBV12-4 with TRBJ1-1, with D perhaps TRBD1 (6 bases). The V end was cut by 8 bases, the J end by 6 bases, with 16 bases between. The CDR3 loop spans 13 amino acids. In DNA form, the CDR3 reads TGTGCCAGCTCAGACCTTGGGGGGCCTGAAGCTTTCTTT. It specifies CASSDLGGPEAFF.

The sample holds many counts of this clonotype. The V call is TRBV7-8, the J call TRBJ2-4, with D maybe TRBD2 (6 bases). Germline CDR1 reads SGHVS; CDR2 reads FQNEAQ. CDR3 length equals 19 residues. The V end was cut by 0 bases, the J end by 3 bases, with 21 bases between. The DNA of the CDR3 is TGTGCCAGCAGCTTAGCAGTCAGGGAGGCGGGTTTGGTCAAAAACATTCAGTACTTC. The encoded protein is CASSLAVREAGLVKNIQYF.

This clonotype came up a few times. CDR3 loop: CASSQLTRTEAFF. The CDR3 nucleotides are TGTGCCAGCAGCCAGTTAACGAGGACTGAAGCTTTCTTT. This chain uses TRBV7-3 with TRBJ1-1, with D uncertain. The CDR3 contains 13 residues. Germline V gives CDR1 SGHTA, CDR2 FQGTGA. Trimming left V 5 bases short and J 5 bases short, with 12 bases between.